These T cell receptor beta chains were read from a single sample in a study of cytomegalovirus exposure and HLA in healthy donors. Assay: immunoSEQ multiplex PCR; the TCRdb copy retains only in-frame clones and omits some. In the table there are approximately 150,000 clones, almost 85% of which are singletons. The sequenced sample consisted of PBMCs. Every receptor here comes from a man younger than 45 in good health and CMV-seropositive. Both conserved end residues are part of each CDR3. A D gene is named only where the DNA matches it firmly. Clone size is given for some rows only: seen once, a few or many times, or a class if the clone is expanded.

>TRBV9|-|once|TRBJ1-2|15
CASSVSGASDYGYTF
TGTGCCAGCAGCGTTTCGGGTGCTTCGGACTATGGCTACACCTTC
>TRBV27|TRBD1|-|TRBJ2-6|17
CASRGQELVPGANVLTF
TGTGCCAGCAGGGGACAGGAGTTAGTTCCTGGGGCCAACGTCCTGACTTTC
>TRBV6-4|-|-|TRBJ1-1|13
CASRRQSGTEAFF
TGTGCCAGCAGGAGACAGTCAGGCACTGAAGCTTTCTTT
>TRBV6-5|-|-|TRBJ2-7|15
CASRGRDTGPYEQYF
TGTGCCAGTAGAGGCCGGGACACAGGGCCGTACGAGCAGTACTTC
>TRBV7-8|-|few|TRBJ2-7|12
CASSLTSGEQYF
TGTGCCAGCAGCCTCACTAGTGGCGAGCAGTACTTC
>TRBV7-3|TRBD1|-|TRBJ2-2|16
CASSPRDRRNTGELFF
TGTGCCAGCAGCCCCCGGGACAGAAGGAACACCGGGGAGCTGTTTTTT
>TRBV19|TRBD1|once|TRBJ2-7|14
CASSIGTGGYEQYF
TGTGCCAGTAGTATAGGGACAGGGGGCTACGAGCAGTACTTC
>TRBV5-4|TRBD2|-|TRBJ2-3|17
CASSLEAGGFNTDTQYF
TGTGCCAGCAGCTTGGAAGCGGGAGGGTTCAACACAGATACGCAGTATTTT
>TRBV28|TRBD1|-|TRBJ2-6|15
CASSSDRDGANVLTF
TGTGCCAGCAGTTCGGACAGGGATGGGGCCAACGTCCTGACTTTC
>TRBV15|-|-|TRBJ1-2|12
CATSSGGGGYTF
TGTGCCACCAGCAGTGGTGGGGGGGGCTACACCTTC
>TRBV4-3|TRBD2|-|TRBJ2-2|16
CASSHPPGGNTGELFF
TGCGCCAGCAGCCACCCCCCGGGGGGGAACACCGGGGAGCTGTTTTTT
>TRBV5-1|TRBD2|-|TRBJ2-5|15
CASSLGGAGEETQYF
TGCGCCAGCAGCTTGGGGGGCGCGGGGGAAGAGACCCAGTACTTC
>TRBV19|TRBD1|-|TRBJ1-5|13
CASSRDRDQPQHF
TGTGCCAGTAGTAGGGACAGGGATCAGCCCCAGCATTTT
>TRBV28|TRBD1|-|TRBJ2-7|14
CASNAGTGYYEQYF
TGTGCCAGCAACGCCGGGACAGGTTACTACGAGCAGTACTTC
>TRBV4-1|-|-|TRBJ2-5|14
CASSQRGGLETQYF
TGCGCCAGCAGCCAGCGAGGGGGTCTAGAGACCCAGTACTTC
>TRBV5-1|TRBD1|-|TRBJ2-7|15
CASSPRTGAVSEQYF
TGCGCCAGCAGCCCCCGGACAGGGGCCGTGTCGGAGCAGTACTTC
>TRBV30|-|-|TRBJ1-2|14
CAWSPLTGNYGYTF
TGTGCCTGGAGTCCCTTGACAGGAAACTATGGCTACACCTTC